In this sample, the clone carrying this T cell receptor (beta chain) turned up many times. Its matching antigen is unknown. This CDR3 contains 13 residues. In germline, CDR1 is KGHDR, CDR2 SFDVKD. V lost 6 bases and J lost 1; bases outside the gene matches: 0. In TCRdb, the RACE reads were re-called with MiXCR into one record per CDR3 protein. The data contain 50,000 or so distinct CDR3 sequences, 8% to 10% of them seen just once; the ten biggest clones take up 16%. These data originate in a study of human T cells and chemical hapten exposure. The study, taken as a whole, reports: Donors, who had alopecia, may show an immune response that differs from healthy people's. The study found expanded TCRs formed significantly more large CDR3 similarity clusters than controls.

As to time point: patch test 3, about 24 weeks after DPC sensitization. The treatment was: therapeutic diphenylcyclopropenone sensitization with weekly scalp DPC. Each patch test followed a blood draw. The specimen was whole blood, collected in connection with sensitization to the hapten diphenylcyclopropenone (DPC). The receptor was isolated from a woman aged 40 to 49 with alopecia areata. Some clones in this sample may be carry-over from other donors' samples. The chain joins TRBV24-1 to TRBJ2-3; 7 bases are shared with TRBD1. This CDR3 is CATSTGGTDTQYF. CDR3 DNA: TGTGCCACCAGTACAGGGGGCACAGATACGCAGTATTTT.